The next 20 T cell receptor beta chains were all read from a single sample in a study of shared clonotypes between healthy human individuals. The table came from immunoSEQ multiplex PCR; TCRdb's copy has only in-frame clones and leaves some out. The sample has about 1.4 million clones, 95% to 97% seen once. Sequencing was done on a sample of naive CD4+ T cells sorted from blood. Subset here: CD45RA+ positively selected. These receptors originate from a young man in good health.

Only one count was recorded for this clone. The rearrangement links TRBV5-1 to TRBJ1-1; 9 nucleotides align to TRBD1. The CDR3 consists of 14 residues. V lost 3 bases, J lost 2 bases, and 2 bases stayed unmatched. CDR1 and CDR2 (germline): SGHRS, YFSETQ. The CDR3 region has the DNA TGCGCCAGCAGCTGGGACAGGGTAAACACTGAAGCTTTCTTT. Its translation is CASSWDRVNTEAFF.

J is TRBJ2-1 and V is TRBV19, with TRBD2 matching over 9 bases. CDR3 length: 15 residues. CDR1 LNHDA and CDR2 SQIVND come from the germline V gene (reference sequence). The V gene end was trimmed by 7 bases and the J gene end by 4 bases; junction bases not matched to a gene: 8. The CDR3 spells CASKGSGRRYNEQFF. The CDR3 nucleotides are TGTGCCAGTAAGGGGAGCGGGAGGAGATACAATGAGCAGTTCTTC.

The rearrangement uses TRBV21-1 and TRBJ2-1. TRBV21-1 is recorded as a pseudogene. CDR3 length: 18 amino acids. The CDR3 bases are TGTGCCAGCAGCAAAGGGGTATGGCAGGACGGGCTGAGCAATGAGCAGTTCTTC. Translated, it gives CASSKGVWQDGLSNEQFF.

This clone was found once. The chain is built from TRBV4-3 and TRBJ2-7; 11 bases agree with TRBD1. Germline V gives CDR1 LGHNA, CDR2 YSLEER. V shed 0 bases and J 4 bases; nucleotides not matched to a gene: 2. The CDR3 length is 15 residues. The CDR3, as DNA: TGCGCCAGCAGCCAAGAGGGGGACAGGGGGTACGAGCAGTACTTC. It encodes CASSQEGDRGYEQYF.

This clone was detected only once. The CDR3 DNA sequence: TGTGCCAGTACTCACTCAGGGGGCGCCTTGTACGAGCAGTACTTC. Protein sequence: CASTHSGGALYEQYF. V and J are TRBV19 and TRBJ2-7; 8 bases agree with TRBD1. V lost 7 bases and J lost 4; bases outside the gene matches: 12. Germline CDR1 and CDR2: LNHDA and SQIVND (reference sequence). The CDR3 loop spans 15 amino acids.

This chain connects TRBV6-1 to TRBJ1-5, with TRBD1 matching over 8 bases. V shed 8 bases, J shed 3 bases, and the junction held 3 bases outside the gene matches. The CDR3 consists of 13 residues. Germline values: CDR1 MNHNS, CDR2 SASEGT. CDR3 sequence reads: CASGTGYNQPQHF. In nucleotides, the CDR3 is TGTGCCAGCGGGACAGGCTACAATCAGCCCCAGCATTTT.

The V gene is TRBV28, the J gene TRBJ2-3; 11 bases match TRBD1. Trimming took 2 bases from V and 4 from J; bases not matched to a gene: 8. In germline, CDR1 is MDHEN, CDR2 SYDVKM. The CDR3 sequence is 17 residues long. The CDR3 sequence is CASSLPRDRGRADTQYF. Written as DNA, the CDR3 is TGTGCCAGCAGTTTACCCCGGGACAGGGGGAGGGCAGATACGCAGTATTTT. The whole variable domain, remainder taken from reference TRBV28 and TRBJ2-3, is DVKVTQSSRYLVKRTGEKVFLECVQDMDHENMFWYRQDPGLGLRLIYFSYDVKMKEKGDIPEGYSVSREKKERFSLILESASTNQTSMYLCASSLPRDRGRADTQYFGPGTRLTVL.

CDR3 loop: CASSSQVGGEQYF. CDR3 DNA sequence: TGTGCCAGCAGCTCACAAGTGGGAGGAGAACAGTACTTC. The rearrangement links TRBV7-2 to TRBJ2-7, with D tentatively TRBD2 (6 bases). This CDR3 has 13 residues. Germline CDR1 and CDR2: SGHTA and FQGNSA. The V end was cut by 4 bases, the J end by 10 bases, with 17 bases between. Filled out from reference TRBV7-2 and TRBJ2-7, the complete variable domain reads GAGVSQSPSNKVTEKGKDVELRCDPISGHTALYWYRQSLGQGLEFLIYFQGNSAPDKSGLPSDRFSAERTGGSVSTLTIQRTQQEDSAVYLCASSSQVGGEQYFGPGTRLTVT.

CDR3 DNA sequence: TGTGCCAGCAGTGACCATCCCTACGAGCAGTACTTC. Protein: CASSDHPYEQYF. The genes are TRBV25-1 and TRBJ2-7; the D is unclear. CDR3 length: 12 residues. Germline V gene sequence: CDR1 MGHDK, CDR2 SYGVNS. Trimming removed 3 bases at V and 2 bases at J, with 5 bases between.

This clone has more than one count but fewer than ten. This chain joins TRBV7-8 and TRBJ1-5; D possibly corresponds to TRBD1 (5 bases). The CDR3 consists of 15 residues. Trimming shortened V by 6 bases and J by 2 bases, and 14 bases separated the two germline ends. In germline, CDR1 is SGHVS, CDR2 FQNEAQ. As DNA, the CDR3 is TGTGCCAGCAGTTCCGGACGGGGCGGCAATCAGCCCCAGCATTTT. Translated: CASSSGRGGNQPQHF. The entire variable domain, with the rest obtained from reference TRBV7-8 and TRBJ1-5, is as follows: GAGVSQSPRYKVAKRGQDVALRCDPISGHVSLFWYQQALGQGPEFLTYFQNEAQLDKSGLPSDRFFAERPEGSVSTLKIQRTQQEDSAVYLCASSSGRGGNQPQHFGDGTRLSIL.

The V gene is TRBV30, the J gene TRBJ1-2, with D uncertain. V was pared by 0 bases and J by 2 bases, with 13 bases between. The length of the CDR3 is 15 residues. Germline assignment: CDR1 GTSNPN and CDR2 SVGIG (reference sequence). In DNA form, the CDR3 reads TGTGCCTGGAGTGTACGAGCGACGGGAAACTATGGCTACACCTTC. It encodes CAWSVRATGNYGYTF.

The V call is TRBV28, the J call TRBJ2-6; 8 positions match TRBD1. Germline V gene sequence: CDR1 MDHEN, CDR2 SYDVKM. CDR3 size: 17 residues. V lost 4 bases to trimming and J lost 0 bases; unmatched junction nucleotides: 5. CDR3 region: CASSWDRSISGANVLTF. The CDR3 DNA is TGTGCCAGCAGTTGGGACAGGTCAATCTCTGGGGCCAACGTCCTGACTTTC. Full variable domain (remainder filled in from reference TRBV28 and TRBJ2-6): DVKVTQSSRYLVKRTGEKVFLECVQDMDHENMFWYRQDPGLGLRLIYFSYDVKMKEKGDIPEGYSVSREKKERFSLILESASTNQTSMYLCASSWDRSISGANVLTFGAGSRLTVL.

The genes are TRBV5-1 and TRBJ2-5; 15 bases fit TRBD2. Unmatched junction bases numbered 10, after V lost 4 bases and J lost 3 bases. This CDR3 has 18 amino acids. Per germline, CDR1 SGHRS and CDR2 YFSETQ. The CDR3 DNA reads TGCGCCAGCAGCGCTGGGACTAGCGGGAGGCCCGGGGAAGAGACCCAGTACTTC. It codes for CASSAGTSGRPGEETQYF.

Details on this clone: Because the CDR3's place on the DNA is in doubt, the DNA is left out and the CDR3 is given as listed by TCRdb. CDR3 region: CASSWGLGTGPF. This sequence joins TRBV5-8 and TRBJ1-4; the table names TRBD1, a call not compared with the DNA. Germline V lookup: CDR1 SGHTS, CDR2 YDEGEE. The CDR3 is 12 residues long, counting both termini.

The chain carries TRBV27 and TRBJ1-5, with TRBD1 as a possible D gene (5 bases). There are 15 residues in the CDR3. V shed 0 bases and J shed 6 bases, with 12 bases lying between them. The V gene's germline CDR1 is MNHEY and CDR2 SMNVEV (reference sequence). CDR3 sequence reads: CASSLSMGQGQPQHF. The CDR3 region has the DNA TGTGCCAGCAGTTTATCGATGGGGCAGGGTCAGCCCCAGCATTTT.

This clone was detected only once. This sequence joins TRBV5-1 and TRBJ2-5, with D unresolved. The V end lost 5 bases, the J end lost 2 bases, and 10 bases lay between the germline ends. Germline V lookup: CDR1 SGHRS, CDR2 YFSETQ. The CDR3 covers 13 residues. CDR3 bases: TGCGCCAGCAGTGTTGGAACACAAGAGACCCAGTACTTC. It yields the protein CASSVGTQETQYF.

J is TRBJ1-1 and V is TRBV2; 7 bases agree with TRBD1. This CDR3 comprises 15 residues. V trimming: 2 bases; J trimming: 6 bases; junction bases outside the gene matches: 9. CDR1 is SNHLY and CDR2 is FYNNEI in the germline V gene. CDR3: CASSEKTGMLAEAFF. The CDR3, as DNA: TGTGCCAGCAGTGAAAAGACAGGGATGTTGGCTGAAGCTTTCTTT.

CDR3 residues: CASSVGEDPAYEQYF. In DNA form, the CDR3 reads TGTGCCAGCAGCGTAGGGGAAGATCCCGCCTACGAGCAGTACTTC. The chain joins TRBV9 to TRBJ2-7; D unresolved. The CDR3 is 15 amino acids. Germline V lookup: CDR1 SGDLS, CDR2 YYNGEE. V was trimmed by 0 bases and J by 2 bases, leaving 12 bases between them.

CDR3 DNA: TGTGCCACCAGCGACCTAGCGGGAGGGGCTCGTAGGCAGTACTTC. Its protein product is CATSDLAGGARRQYF. This chain uses TRBV6-5 with TRBJ2-7, with TRBD2 matching 12 bases. V trimming: 10 bases; J trimming: 9 bases; junction bases outside the gene matches: 16. This CDR3 contains 15 residues. From germline, CDR1 is MNHEY and CDR2 SVGAGI.

V usage is TRBV10-2 and J usage is TRBJ2-7; D is unclear. With 2 bases removed from V and 7 bases from J, the gap between germline ends came to 9 bases. Germline values: CDR1 WSHSY, CDR2 SAAADI. The CDR3 contains 12 residues. CDR3 sequence (DNA): TGCGCCAGCAGTGAGCTATTAGGGGAGCAGTACTTC. Translating gives CASSELLGEQYF.